This T cell receptor beta chain stems from a study of CD8 T cells in ankylosing spondylitis. Notes on the study in general: Ankylosing spondylitis blood appeared to carry a characteristic TCR beta motif of roughly 8 highly homologous variants. From matched ankylosing spondylitis synovial fluid, disease-linked clones were reportedly recovered at significantly enriched levels.

Points on this clonotype: Its antigen is unknown.

Construction of TCR beta libraries was performed using quantitative 5'-RACE with molecular barcodes. TCRdb processed the 5' RACE reads anew with MiXCR; each CDR3 protein has one entry. The sample consists of under 550,000 distinct CDR3 sequences, roughly 27% of them appearing once. Losses at the gene ends were 2 bases for V and 2 bases for J; bases not matched to a gene: 9. CDR3 size: 16 residues. Germline assignment: CDR1 DFQATT and CDR2 SNEGSKA (reference sequence). Sequenced: blood, either unsorted or a sorted T cell fraction (not recorded which). The chain has TRBV20-1 and TRBJ2-1; TRBD2 matches 7 bases. This clonotype originated in a male donor with ankylosing spondylitis. Here the CDR3 reads CSARPRLAGPYNEQFF. CDR3 bases: TGCAGTGCTAGACCCCGACTAGCAGGGCCCTACAATGAGCAGTTCTTC.